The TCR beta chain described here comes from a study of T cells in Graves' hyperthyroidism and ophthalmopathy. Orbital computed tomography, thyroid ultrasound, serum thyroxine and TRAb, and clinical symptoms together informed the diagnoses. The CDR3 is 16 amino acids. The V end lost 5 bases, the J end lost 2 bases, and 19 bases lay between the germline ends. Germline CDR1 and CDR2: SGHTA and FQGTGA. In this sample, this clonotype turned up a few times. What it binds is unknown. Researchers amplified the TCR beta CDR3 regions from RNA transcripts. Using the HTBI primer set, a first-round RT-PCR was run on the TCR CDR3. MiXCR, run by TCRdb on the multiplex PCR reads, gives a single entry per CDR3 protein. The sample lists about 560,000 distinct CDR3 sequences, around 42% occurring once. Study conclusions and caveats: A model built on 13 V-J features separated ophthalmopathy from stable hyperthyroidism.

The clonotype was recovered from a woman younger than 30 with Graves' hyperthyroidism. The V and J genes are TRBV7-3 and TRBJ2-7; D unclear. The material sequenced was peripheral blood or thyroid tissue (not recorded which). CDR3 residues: CASSQLIPDWTYEQYF. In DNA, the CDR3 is TGTGCCAGCAGCCAGCTTATCCCCGACTGGACCTACGAGCAGTACTTC.